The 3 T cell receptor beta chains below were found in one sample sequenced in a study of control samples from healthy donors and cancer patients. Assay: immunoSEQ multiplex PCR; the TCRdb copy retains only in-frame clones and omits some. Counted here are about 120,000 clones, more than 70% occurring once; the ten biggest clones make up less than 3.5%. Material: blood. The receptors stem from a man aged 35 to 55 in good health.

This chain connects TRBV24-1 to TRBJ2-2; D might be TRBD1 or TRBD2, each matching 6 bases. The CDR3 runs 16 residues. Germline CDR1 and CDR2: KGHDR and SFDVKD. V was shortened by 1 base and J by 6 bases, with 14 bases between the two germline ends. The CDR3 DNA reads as TGTGCCACCAGTGATTTCCCCGGGGGCGGATCCGGGGAGCTGTTTTTT. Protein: CATSDFPGGGSGELFF.

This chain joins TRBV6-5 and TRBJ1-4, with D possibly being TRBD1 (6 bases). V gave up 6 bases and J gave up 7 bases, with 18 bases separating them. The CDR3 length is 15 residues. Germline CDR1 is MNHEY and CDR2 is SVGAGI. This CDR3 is CASSHPLGAGEKLFF. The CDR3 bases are TGTGCCAGCAGCCACCCCTTGGGGGCGGGTGAAAAACTGTTTTTT.

CDR3: CASNHAAADTQYF. The CDR3 bases are TGTGCCAGCAACCACGCGGCGGCAGATACGCAGTATTTT. The chain links TRBV9 to TRBJ2-3; D is uncertain. V dropped 6 bases and J dropped 4 bases, with 12 bases sitting between them. Germline loops: CDR1 SGDLS, CDR2 YYNGEE. The CDR3 is 13 residues long.